The clone carrying this T cell receptor beta chain has ten or more counts. Antigen unknown. The authors built TCR beta libraries using iRepertoire HTBI primers and Arm-PCR of CDR3 regions. A single record per CDR3 protein comes from TCRdb applying MiXCR to the multiplex PCR reads. This sample has some 450,000 distinct CDR3 sequences, with about 15% found just once. The sample comes from a study of regulatory T cells in long-lasting Graves disease. Study overall: Graves' cases, newly diagnosed, had used antithyroid drugs under 3 months.

Described time point: newly diagnosed GD, antithyroid drugs for less than 3 months. After RNA was extracted from PBMCs, the TCR library was made from it. Diagnoses of Graves' disease were made by American Thyroid Association guidelines. CDR1 is MDHEN, CDR2 SYDVKM, per germline. The CDR3 has 14 amino acids. V dropped 1 base and J dropped 3 bases, with 9 bases sitting between them. Study-wide points: It was in persistent disease that TRBV28, TRBJ1-2 and TRBJ2-5 were favored.

The same specimen was also included in a second study, on T cells in Graves' hyperthyroidism and ophthalmopathy. That source reports: HTBI primers were the set used in a first-round RT-PCR of the TCR CDR3.

This sample comprised peripheral blood mononuclear cells (PBMCs), obtained at new diagnosis, from a patient treated with antithyroid drugs. This clonotype was sampled from a young woman with Graves disease. J is TRBJ1-1 and V is TRBV28; D gene unclear. The CDR3: CASSLYGEDTEAFF. CDR3 DNA: TGTGCCAGCAGTTTATACGGGGAGGACACTGAAGCTTTCTTT.